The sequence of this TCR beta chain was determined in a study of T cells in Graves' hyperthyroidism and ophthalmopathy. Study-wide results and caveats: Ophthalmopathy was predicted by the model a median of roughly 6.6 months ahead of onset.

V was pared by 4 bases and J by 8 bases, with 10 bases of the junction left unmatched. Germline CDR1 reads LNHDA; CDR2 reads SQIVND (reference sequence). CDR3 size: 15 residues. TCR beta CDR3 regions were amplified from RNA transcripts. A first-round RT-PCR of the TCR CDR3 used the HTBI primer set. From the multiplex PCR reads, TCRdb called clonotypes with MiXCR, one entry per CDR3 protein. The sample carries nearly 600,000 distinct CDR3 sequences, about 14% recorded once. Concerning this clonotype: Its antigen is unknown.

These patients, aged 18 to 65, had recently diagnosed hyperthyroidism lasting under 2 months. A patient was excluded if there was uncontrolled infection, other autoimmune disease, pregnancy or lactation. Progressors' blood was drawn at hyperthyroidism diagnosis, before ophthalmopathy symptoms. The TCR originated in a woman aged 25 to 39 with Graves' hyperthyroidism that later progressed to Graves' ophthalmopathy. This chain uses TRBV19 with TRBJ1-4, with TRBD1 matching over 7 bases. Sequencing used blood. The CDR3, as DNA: TGTGCCAGTAGTACCGACAGGGCGCGGGGAGAAAAACTGTTTTTT. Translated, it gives CASSTDRARGEKLFF.